Each of the 23 T cell receptor beta chains below was sequenced from the same sample in a study of CD4+ T cells in melanoma. The data were produced by immunoSEQ multiplex PCR, yet TCRdb's version contains in-frame clones alone and is incomplete. The table shows about 9,900 clones, with roughly 62% occurring only once. Specimen: cells from a culture (not recorded whether cultured in vitro). These receptors were taken from a human donor with melanoma.

The gene calls are TRBV10-1 and TRBJ1-3; 7 bases align to TRBD1. V dropped 11 bases and J dropped 3; count of bases not matched to a gene: 7. The CDR3 runs 13 residues. Germline assignment: CDR1 WNHNN and CDR2 SYGVQD (reference sequence). CDR3 sequence reads: CAGMTGYGNTIYF. CDR3 nucleotide sequence: TGCGCCGGAATGACAGGGTATGGAAACACCATATATTTT.

This clone has a handful of counts. The chain recombines TRBV7-9 with TRBJ1-2; D is undetermined. The CDR3 spans 15 residues. Trimming shortened V by 1 base and J by 8 bases, and 17 bases separated the two germline ends. Germline V CDR1 and CDR2: SEHNR, FQNEAQ (reference sequence). The CDR3 nucleotides read TGTGCCAGCAGCTTAGGGCATCCGGGATCGGAAGGCTACACCTTC. The encoded protein is CASSLGHPGSEGYTF. Complete variable domain (other parts from reference TRBV7-9 and TRBJ1-2): DTGVSQNPRHKITKRGQNVTFRCDPISEHNRLYWYRQTLGQGPEFLTYFQNEAQLEKSRLLSDRFSAERPKGSFSTLEIQRTEQGDSAMYLCASSLGHPGSEGYTFGSGTRLTVV.

This rearrangement joins TRBV21-1 to TRBJ1-1. TRBV21-1 is termed a pseudogene. CDR3 length: 12 amino acids. CDR3: CASSGLNVEAFF. CDR3 nucleotides: TGTGCCAGCAGCGGTCTTAATGTTGAAGCTTTCTTT.

This clone has a handful of counts. The chain uses TRBV5-4 and TRBJ1-6; D is undetermined. The CDR3 has 13 residues. V gave up 5 bases and J gave up 10 bases, with 13 bases separating them. The germline V gene encodes CDR1 SGHNT and CDR2 YYREEE (reference sequence). Here the CDR3 reads CASRMGSESPLHF. The CDR3 nucleotides are TGTGCCAGCAGGATGGGTAGCGAATCACCCCTCCACTTT.

The rearrangement links TRBV6-1 to TRBJ1-1, with 9 positions matching TRBD1. The CDR3 contains 15 residues. The trim removed 10 bases at V and 1 base at J, leaving 10 bases unmatched. Per germline, CDR1 MNHNS and CDR2 SASEGT. DNA of the CDR3: TGTGCCATCAGCACAGGGGGCGAGGGGAACACTGAAGCTTTCTTT. Translation: CAISTGGEGNTEAFF.

The V call is TRBV28, the J call TRBJ2-7; D gene unclear. V was shortened by 2 bases and J by 2 bases, with 7 bases between the two germline ends. CDR3 length: 13 residues. Germline assignment: CDR1 MDHEN and CDR2 SYDVKM. The DNA of the CDR3 is TGTGCCAGCAGTTTAGTCAGACCCTACGAGCAGTACTTC. Its translation is CASSLVRPYEQYF.

This clone has just a few counts. This rearrangement joins TRBV10-3 to TRBJ2-3; D could derive from TRBD1 or TRBD2 (6 bases each). V was trimmed by 8 bases and J by 1 base, leaving 10 bases between them. This CDR3 contains 13 residues. Germline CDR1 reads ENHRY; CDR2 reads SYGVKD. CDR3 nucleotide sequence: TGTGCCATCCAGGAGGGGGGCACAGATACGCAGTATTTT. Its protein product is CAIQEGGTDTQYF.

The genes are TRBV5-1 and TRBJ2-1, with D possibly being TRBD1 or TRBD2 (6 bases each). The germline gives CDR1 SGHRS, CDR2 YFSETQ. Trimming left V 0 bases short and J 9 bases short, with 19 bases between. The CDR3 is 16 residues long. In DNA form, the CDR3 reads TGCGCCAGCAGCTTGGGTGGGGGGCACCCGTCGGCTGAGCAGTTCTTC. It encodes CASSLGGGHPSAEQFF.

V and J are TRBV7-9 and TRBJ1-2, with 9 nucleotides matching TRBD1. The J segment lost 8 bases and the V segment lost 1 base, leaving 8 bases of the junction unmatched. The germline V gene encodes CDR1 SEHNR and CDR2 FQNEAQ (reference sequence). The CDR3 sequence is 15 residues long. As DNA, the CDR3 is TGTGCCAGCAGCTTAGGAGCGACAGGGGGTGAAGGCTACACCTTC. Translation: CASSLGATGGEGYTF.

In nucleotides, the CDR3 is TGTGCCTGGAACACAGGGGGCGAGACAGATACGCAGTATTTT. Its protein is CAWNTGGETDTQYF. The chain joins TRBV30 to TRBJ2-3; 9 bases line up with TRBD1. Germline-derived CDR1 and CDR2 are GTSNPN and SVGIG (reference sequence). The trim removed 4 bases at V and 3 bases at J, leaving 5 bases unmatched. CDR3 length equals 14 residues.

This rearrangement joins TRBV2 to TRBJ2-1, with 7 bases lining up with TRBD1. The length of the CDR3 is 15 residues. Per germline, CDR1 SNHLY and CDR2 FYNNEI. The V and J ends lost 6 bases and 5 bases, in that order; junction bases with no gene match: 10. The CDR3 DNA reads as TGTGCCAGCAGGGCGCGTCGACAGGGCAACAATGAGCAGTTCTTC. Amino acids: CASRARRQGNNEQFF.

This chain connects TRBV30 to TRBJ1-3; no reliable D call. Germline CDR1 is GTSNPN and CDR2 is SVGIG (reference sequence). The germline V and J ends were trimmed by 3 bases and 4 bases, with 7 bases remaining between them. CDR3 length: 12 amino acids. The CDR3 DNA reads as TGTGCCTGGAGCGGTTTCGGAAACACCATATATTTT. Its translation is CAWSGFGNTIYF.

The genes are TRBV2 and TRBJ2-3, with D perhaps matching TRBD1 (5 bases). Between the trimmed V and J ends, which lost 3 bases and 3 bases, there was a span of 13 bases. Germline values: CDR1 SNHLY, CDR2 FYNNEI. The CDR3 sequence is 15 residues long. The CDR3 nucleotides read TGTGCCAGCAGTGAGTTAGGCAGGGCTACAGATACGCAGTATTTT. Encoded protein: CASSELGRATDTQYF.

The chain has TRBV5-1 and TRBJ2-6, with TRBD1 as a possible D gene (6 bases). Germline assignment: CDR1 SGHRS and CDR2 YFSETQ. CDR3 length: 17 amino acids. Trimming stripped 4 bases from V and 0 bases from J, with 14 bases between. The CDR3 nucleotides read TGCGCCAGCAGCCGGGACACGGGTTTCTCTGGGGCCAACGTCCTGACTTTC. Protein: CASSRDTGFSGANVLTF.

The chain uses TRBV6-1 and TRBJ2-1; 10 positions match TRBD2. CDR1 and CDR2 (germline): MNHNS, SASEGT. Unmatched junction bases numbered 7, after V lost 6 bases and J lost 5 bases. CDR3 size: 15 residues. The CDR3 DNA follows: TGTGCCAGCAGCGTCCTAGCGGGGGCCCACAATGAGCAGTTCTTC. It codes for CASSVLAGAHNEQFF.

This clone showed up just a few times. This chain uses TRBV10-1 with TRBJ1-1, with TRBD1 matching over 7 bases. The CDR3 sequence is 13 residues long. Per the germline V gene, CDR1 is WNHNN and CDR2 is SYGVQD (reference sequence). V was clipped by 8 bases and J by 5 bases; unmatched bases: 8. CDR3 coding DNA: TGCGCCAGCCGGGGACAGCTGGGGACTGAAGCTTTCTTT. It is translated as CASRGQLGTEAFF.

The genes are TRBV11-3 and TRBJ2-1; D perhaps matches TRBD1 (6 bases). The CDR3 has 14 residues. The V end was cut by 2 bases, the J end by 5 bases, with 10 bases between. The V gene's germline CDR1 is SGHNT and CDR2 YENEEA. This CDR3 is CASSLSQGHNEQFF. CDR3 DNA sequence: TGTGCCAGCAGCTTATCACAGGGACACAATGAGCAGTTCTTC. Together with reference TRBV11-3 and TRBJ2-1, the CDR3 gives the full variable domain: EAGVVQSPRYKIIEKKQPVAFWCNPISGHNTLYWYLQNLGQGPELLIRYENEEAVDDSQLPKDRFSAERLKGVDSTLKIQPAELGDSAVYLCASSLSQGHNEQFFGPGTRLTVL.

The chain combines TRBV19 with TRBJ1-3; D call uncertain. Trimming took off 0 bases at V and 0 bases at J, with 6 bases between the two ends. The CDR3 spans 15 residues. Germline V gene sequence: CDR1 LNHDA, CDR2 SQIVND (reference sequence). The CDR3 DNA reads TGTGCCAGTAGTATAGACCGCTCCTCTGGAAACACCATATATTTT. Protein sequence: CASSIDRSSGNTIYF.

V is TRBV9 and J is TRBJ2-2, with no clear D. The germline gives CDR1 SGDLS, CDR2 YYNGEE. Trimming took off 0 bases at V and 8 bases at J, with 8 bases between the two ends. The CDR3 contains 13 residues. CDR3 in amino acids: CASSVGWEGELFF. Written as DNA, the CDR3 is TGTGCCAGCAGCGTAGGATGGGAAGGGGAGCTGTTTTTT.

The chain links TRBV4-1 to TRBJ1-3; unclear D gene. The CDR3 totals 15 residues. The germline V gene encodes CDR1 MGHRA and CDR2 YSYEKL. The V end was cut by 3 bases, the J end by 4 bases, with 13 bases between. CDR3 sequence: CASSHGRAGGNTIYF. The CDR3 DNA reads TGCGCCAGCAGCCACGGTAGGGCGGGAGGAAACACCATATATTTT.

J is TRBJ2-1 and V is TRBV5-1; the match to TRBD2 covers 12 bases. The CDR3 covers 16 residues. Trimming at V came to 1 base and at J to 4 bases, leaving 3 bases not matched to a gene. Germline CDR1 is SGHRS and CDR2 is YFSETQ. CDR3 protein: CASSLYLAGGYNEQFF. CDR3 coding DNA: TGCGCCAGCAGCTTGTACCTAGCGGGGGGGTACAATGAGCAGTTCTTC.

This clone occurred a few times. V is TRBV5-1 and J is TRBJ1-2; possibly TRBD1 for D (5 bases). The CDR3 contains 14 residues. The germline V gene has CDR1 SGHRS and CDR2 YFSETQ. Trimming took off 1 base at V and 3 bases at J, with 10 bases between the two ends. The CDR3 DNA sequence: TGCGCCAGCAGCTTGACCGGGACGGACTATGGCTACACCTTC. Its protein is CASSLTGTDYGYTF.

This chain connects TRBV5-1 to TRBJ2-2; TRBD2 might be the D (7 bases). V lost 0 bases to trimming and J lost 7 bases, with 19 bases between them. The germline gives CDR1 SGHRS, CDR2 YFSETQ. This CDR3 contains 17 residues. The CDR3 protein is CASSLEPKGGVNGELFF. The CDR3 region has the DNA TGCGCCAGCAGCTTGGAACCAAAAGGGGGGGTAAACGGGGAGCTGTTTTTT.